Shown below are 19 T cell receptor beta chains from a single sample sequenced in a study of blood T cell repertoires in COVID-19. Measured with immunoSEQ multiplex PCR; TCRdb has only the in-frame clones, and not every one. The table includes 250,000 or so clones, around 83% detected once. Material: peripheral blood. The receptors derive from a man between 40 and 49 years old who had recovered from COVID-19.

The chain is built from TRBV6-6 and TRBJ1-2; maybe TRBD1 (6 bases). Germline-derived CDR1 and CDR2 are MNHNY and SVGAGI (reference sequence). V was clipped by 11 bases and J by 3 bases, with 16 bases between them. This CDR3 is 13 amino acids long. CDR3 amino acids: CAGKDRSDYGYTF. The CDR3 coding sequence is TGTGCCGGAAAAGACAGGTCCGACTATGGCTACACCTTC.

J is TRBJ2-1 and V is TRBV27; a weak D match, TRBD1 (5 bases). The CDR3 contains 15 residues. V lost 2 bases and J 8 bases, leaving 16 bases between the germline ends. Germline lookup yields CDR1 MNHEY and CDR2 SMNVEV (reference sequence). The CDR3 region is CASSLDLRELHEQFF. The CDR3 DNA reads TGTGCCAGCAGTTTAGACCTCAGGGAACTACATGAGCAGTTCTTC.

The V call is TRBV7-9, the J call TRBJ1-1; D is unresolved. This CDR3 comprises 13 residues. Trimming pared 3 bases from V and 3 bases from J, leaving 8 bases between. The germline V gene encodes CDR1 SEHNR and CDR2 FQNEAQ (reference sequence). CDR3 loop: CASSLSRDTEAFF. In DNA, the CDR3 is TGTGCCAGCAGCTTGAGTCGGGACACTGAAGCTTTCTTT.

The V and J genes are TRBV7-9 and TRBJ2-5, with 13 bases lining up with TRBD2. The V segment lost 5 bases and the J segment 5 bases; nucleotides outside the gene matches: 8. The CDR3 has 16 residues. Germline lookup yields CDR1 SEHNR and CDR2 FQNEAQ (reference sequence). The CDR3 coding sequence is TGTGCCAGCAGCCTTGGACTAGCGGGAGCCGAGGAGACCCAGTACTTC. It codes for CASSLGLAGAEETQYF.

The rearrangement joins TRBV11-2 to TRBJ2-7; D unresolved. The V gene's germline CDR1 is SGHAT and CDR2 FQNNGV. V lost 3 bases and J lost 5, with 5 bases in between. This CDR3 has 11 amino acids. The CDR3 here is CASSFYNEQYF. The DNA of the CDR3 is TGTGCCAGCAGCTTTTATAACGAGCAGTACTTC.

The rearrangement links TRBV19 to TRBJ2-1; 7 nucleotides align to TRBD2. This CDR3 has 15 residues. V lost 0 bases, J lost 6 bases, and 5 bases stayed unmatched. CDR1 and CDR2 (germline): LNHDA, SQIVND (reference sequence). Here the CDR3 reads CASSIEGGLINEQFF. DNA for the CDR3: TGTGCCAGTAGTATAGAGGGGGGACTAATCAATGAGCAGTTCTTC.

The V gene is TRBV19, the J gene TRBJ2-7; 9 positions match TRBD1. Trimming cost V 5 bases and J 5 bases; bases outside gene matches: 7. Germline V gene data show CDR1 as LNHDA and CDR2 as SQIVND (reference sequence). The CDR3 consists of 14 residues. The CDR3 bases are TGTGCCAGTAGTGCGGGGACAGGGCGAAACGAGCAGTACTTC. As protein: CASSAGTGRNEQYF.

This sequence joins TRBV6-6 and TRBJ1-5; 7 nucleotides line up with TRBD1. Germline lookup yields CDR1 MNHNY and CDR2 SVGAGI (reference sequence). J lost 6 bases, V lost 6 bases, and 8 bases had no gene match. The CDR3 is 14 amino acids. The chain's CDR3 is CASRSQGGSQPQHF. The CDR3 DNA reads as TGTGCCAGCAGGTCTCAGGGGGGAAGTCAGCCCCAGCATTTT.

V and J are TRBV7-2 and TRBJ2-3; tentatively, D is TRBD1 (5 bases). The V end was cut by 1 base, the J end by 2 bases, with 10 bases between. CDR1 is SGHTA and CDR2 is FQGNSA in the germline V gene. This CDR3 region has 15 residues. The CDR3, as DNA: TGTGCCAGCAGCTTAGTAGGGGTCCACACAGATACGCAGTATTTT. Amino acids: CASSLVGVHTDTQYF.

The V gene is TRBV10-1, the J gene TRBJ1-2; 9 positions match TRBD1. The CDR3 is 14 residues long. Per germline, CDR1 WNHNN and CDR2 SYGVQD (reference sequence). The trim removed 2 bases at V and 6 bases at J, leaving 4 bases unmatched. The CDR3 region is CASSETGGLNGYTF. The CDR3 DNA follows: TGCGCCAGCAGTGAGACAGGGGGCCTCAATGGCTACACCTTC.

The J gene is TRBJ1-5, the V gene TRBV6-2 or TRBV6-3; D remains ambiguous. V was clipped by 2 bases and J by 2 bases, with 19 bases between them. This CDR3 spans 18 amino acids. In germline, CDR1 is MNHEY, CDR2 SVGEGT. DNA of the CDR3: TGTGCCAGCAGTTACGCCCAGGAGGCCGGGGTTGGCAATCAGCCCCAGCATTTT. Protein: CASSYAQEAGVGNQPQHF.

The CDR3 DNA sequence: TGCGCCAGCAGCTTGGGCGCAGGGGCGACAAACACCATATATTTT. Translating it yields CASSLGAGATNTIYF. The rearrangement joins TRBV5-1 to TRBJ1-3, with TRBD1 as a possible D gene (6 bases). The CDR3 spans 15 residues. The germline V gene encodes CDR1 SGHRS and CDR2 YFSETQ. The germline V and J ends were trimmed by 0 bases and 6 bases, with 13 bases remaining between them.

V gene TRBV19 combines with J gene TRBJ2-1; 9 bases fit TRBD2. V lost 5 bases to trimming and J lost 5 bases; unmatched junction nucleotides: 7. The germline V gene has CDR1 LNHDA and CDR2 SQIVND (reference sequence). There are 15 residues in the CDR3. The CDR3 here is CASSFGTSLNNEQFF. The CDR3 DNA is TGTGCCAGTAGTTTCGGGACTAGCCTTAACAATGAGCAGTTCTTC.

This chain links TRBV19 with TRBJ2-6; D perhaps matches TRBD1 (5 bases). Germline V gene sequence: CDR1 LNHDA, CDR2 SQIVND (reference sequence). The CDR3 loop spans 16 amino acids. Trimming shortened V by 7 bases and J by 0 bases, and 13 bases separated the two germline ends. In nucleotides, the CDR3 is TGTGCCAGTAATACAGGAACGAGCTCTGGGGCCAACGTCCTGACTTTC. Translation: CASNTGTSSGANVLTF.

The V gene is TRBV30, the J gene TRBJ2-7; D might be TRBD2 (5 bases). CDR1 and CDR2 (germline): GTSNPN, SVGIG (reference sequence). The CDR3 loop spans 11 amino acids. V lost 5 bases and J 6 bases, leaving 11 bases between the germline ends. The CDR3 region is CAWGAGAEQYF. CDR3 nucleotides: TGTGCCTGGGGTGCGGGTGCCGAGCAGTACTTC.

In DNA, the CDR3 is TGTGCCAGCAGCGCCGCGGGAGGATCGAGCACAGATACGCAGTATTTT. Translating it yields CASSAAGGSSTDTQYF. The rearrangement links TRBV7-2 to TRBJ2-3; the match to TRBD2 covers 8 bases. The CDR3 sequence is 16 residues long. After removal of 5 bases from V and 0 bases from J, the junction contained 7 bases not matched to a gene. Germline CDR1 reads SGHTA; CDR2 reads FQGNSA.

The chain combines TRBV5-6 with TRBJ2-7; 8 nucleotides align to TRBD1. Germline loops: CDR1 SGHDT, CDR2 YYEEEE. CDR3 length equals 14 residues. The junction had 8 bases not matched to a gene; V was cut back by 4 bases and J by 5 bases. Here the CDR3 DNA reads TGTGCCAGCAGCATTCCGCAGGGGGCCCACGAGCAGTACTTC. Encoded protein: CASSIPQGAHEQYF.

The V call is TRBV5-1, the J call TRBJ2-6; D not resolved. Between the trimmed V and J ends, which lost 1 base and 0 bases, there was a span of 5 bases. CDR3 length: 15 residues. CDR1 and CDR2 (germline): SGHRS, YFSETQ. The CDR3 DNA follows: TGCGCCAGCAGCTTGACAGTCTCTGGGGCCAACGTCCTGACTTTC. Protein sequence: CASSLTVSGANVLTF. Full variable domain (remainder filled in from reference TRBV5-1 and TRBJ2-6): KAGVTQTPRYLIKTRGQQVTLSCSPISGHRSVSWYQQTPGQGLQFLFEYFSETQRNKGNFPGRFSGRQFSNSRSEMNVSTLELGDSALYLCASSLTVSGANVLTFGAGSRLTVL.

V is TRBV4-3 and J is TRBJ1-5; D uncertain. Germline CDR1 is LGHNA and CDR2 is YSLEER. Trimming removed 3 bases from V and 4 bases from J, with 10 bases in between. The CDR3 length is 14 residues. DNA for the CDR3: TGCGCCAGCAGCCAGAAACGGGAGAATCAGCCCCAGCATTTT. Amino acids: CASSQKRENQPQHF.